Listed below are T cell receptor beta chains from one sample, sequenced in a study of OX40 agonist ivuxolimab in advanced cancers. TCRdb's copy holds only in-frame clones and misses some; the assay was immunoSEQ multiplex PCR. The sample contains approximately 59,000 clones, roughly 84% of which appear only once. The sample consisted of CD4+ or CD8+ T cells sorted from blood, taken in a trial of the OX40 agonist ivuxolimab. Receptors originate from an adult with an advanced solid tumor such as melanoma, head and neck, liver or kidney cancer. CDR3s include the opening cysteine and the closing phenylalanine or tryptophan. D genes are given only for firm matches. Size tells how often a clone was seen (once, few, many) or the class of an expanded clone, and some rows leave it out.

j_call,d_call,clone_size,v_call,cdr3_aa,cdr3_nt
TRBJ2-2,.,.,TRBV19,CASRDKVDTGELFF,TGTGCCAGTAGGGACAAGGTCGACACCGGGGAGCTGTTTTTT
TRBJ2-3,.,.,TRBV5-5,CASSTRQSTDTQYF,TGTGCCAGCAGCACCCGACAGAGCACAGATACGCAGTATTTT
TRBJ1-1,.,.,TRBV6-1,CASSEEWDAEAFF,TGTGCCAGCAGTGAAGAATGGGATGCTGAAGCTTTCTTT
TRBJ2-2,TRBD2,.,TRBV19,CASTSGRARDTGELFF,TGTGCCAGTACTAGCGGGAGGGCCAGGGACACCGGGGAGCTGTTTTTT
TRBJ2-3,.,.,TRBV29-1,CSAIGSTGDTQYF,TGCAGCGCTATCGGAAGCACAGGAGATACGCAGTATTTT
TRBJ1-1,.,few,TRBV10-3,CAISEYQTPRGMNTEAFF,TGTGCCATCAGTGAGTACCAGACGCCTAGGGGAATGAACACTGAAGCTTTCTTT
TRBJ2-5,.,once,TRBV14,CASSQVGGRETQYF,TGTGCCAGCAGCCAAGTCGGGGGAAGGGAGACCCAGTACTTC
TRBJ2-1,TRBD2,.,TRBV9,CASSVGGRGANEQFF,TGTGCCAGCAGCGTAGGCGGGAGGGGGGCGAATGAGCAGTTCTTC
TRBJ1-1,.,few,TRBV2,CASSVGRGNTEAFF,TGTGCCAGCAGTGTCGGCAGGGGGAACACTGAAGCTTTCTTT
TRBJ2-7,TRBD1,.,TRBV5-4,CASSMGQFYEQYF,TGTGCCAGCAGCATGGGACAGTTTTACGAGCAGTACTTC
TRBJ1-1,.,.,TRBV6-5,CASSRGSEAFF,TGTGCCAGCAGCAGAGGGTCTGAAGCTTTCTTT
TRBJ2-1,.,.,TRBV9,CASGKSSYNEQFF,TGTGCCAGCGGTAAGAGCTCCTACAATGAGCAGTTCTTC
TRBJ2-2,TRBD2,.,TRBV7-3,CASSSGLAAGELFF,TGTGCCAGCAGCTCGGGACTAGCGGCCGGAGAGCTGTTTTTT
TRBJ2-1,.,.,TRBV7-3,CASSSHTPSEQFF,TGTGCCAGCAGCTCCCACACACCATCGGAGCAGTTCTTC
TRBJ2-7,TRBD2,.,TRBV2,CASKREGASYEQYF,TGTGCCAGCAAGCGGGAGGGGGCCTCCTACGAGCAGTACTTC
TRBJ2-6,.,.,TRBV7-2,CASSLDPGANVLTF,TGTGCCAGCAGCTTAGATCCTGGGGCCAACGTCCTGACTTTC